By share of the sample, the clone carrying this T cell receptor (beta chain) is medium-sized (0.01 to 0.1%). Alpha and beta constant region primers primed reverse transcription for blood and skin samples. MiXCR, applied by TCRdb to the UMI-ligation and nested PCR reads, yields one record per CDR3 protein. The table records roughly 18,000 distinct CDR3 sequences, less than 9.5% of them present only once. This sample is drawn from a study of naive and memory T cell subsets. The CDR3 covers 13 residues. Germline CDR1 is SGDLS and CDR2 is YYNGEE. The germline V and J ends were trimmed by 2 bases and 4 bases, with 7 bases remaining between them. Described treatment: skin biopsy from PPD injection site in Mantoux-positive individual. Reverse transcription used DNase-treated unsorted total RNA, aiming for about 1 to 1000 ng. Biopsied sites were PPD injections in people with a positive Mantoux test.

The sequence was obtained from an adult in good health. J is TRBJ2-1 and V is TRBV9, with a weak D call TRBD2 (5 bases). The sequencing used skin, collected from a tuberculin skin test site. The CDR3 reads CASSVLAYNEQFF. The CDR3 DNA is TGTGCCAGCAGCGTTTTAGCGTACAATGAGCAGTTCTTC.